The rows below give T cell receptor beta chains drawn from one sample of a study of blood T cell repertoires in COVID-19. TCRdb's table, derived via immunoSEQ multiplex PCR, lists solely in-frame clones and lacks some. Here the sample spans under 250,000 clones, 75% to 85% being singletons. Material: peripheral blood. Receptors were obtained from a man in his fifties or sixties with active or convalescent COVID-19. Each CDR3 is given with its conserved first and last residue. D genes are given only for firm matches. Clone size appears in some rows only: once, few, many, or a class for an expanded clone.

j_call: TRBJ2-1
clone_size: NA
v_call: TRBV9
d_call: TRBD2
cdr3_nt: TGTGCCAGCAGCGTAGAGGTGGGACTAGCGGGGGGGTTGCAGTTCTTC
cdr3_aa: CASSVEVGLAGGLQFF

j_call: TRBJ1-2
clone_size: NA
v_call: TRBV5-1
d_call: TRBD1
cdr3_nt: TGCGCCAGCAGGTTGACAGGGGTTTCCTATGGCTACACCTTC
cdr3_aa: CASRLTGVSYGYTF

j_call: TRBJ2-5
clone_size: NA
v_call: TRBV4-3
d_call: NA
cdr3_nt: TGCGCCAGCAGCCAAGATATAGGGGGTCTCCAAGAGACCCAGTACTTC
cdr3_aa: CASSQDIGGLQETQYF

j_call: TRBJ2-1
clone_size: NA
v_call: TRBV29-1
d_call: TRBD2
cdr3_nt: TGCAGCGCAAAGGGCGGGGGGGATGAGCAGTTCTTC
cdr3_aa: CSAKGGGDEQFF

j_call: TRBJ2-1
clone_size: NA
v_call: TRBV27
d_call: TRBD1
cdr3_nt: TGTGCCAGCAGTCTCCGAGCCCGGGACAGGGCCAATGAGCAGTTCTTC
cdr3_aa: CASSLRARDRANEQFF

j_call: TRBJ1-5
clone_size: NA
v_call: TRBV28
d_call: NA
cdr3_nt: TGTGCCAGCAGTTTAGTACAGGGACGAAGCAATCAGCCCCAGCATTTT
cdr3_aa: CASSLVQGRSNQPQHF

j_call: TRBJ2-7
clone_size: NA
v_call: TRBV18
d_call: TRBD1
cdr3_nt: TGTGCCAGCTCCCCGCAGGGGGCTAACCCCCACGAGCAGTACTTC
cdr3_aa: CASSPQGANPHEQYF

j_call: TRBJ2-5
clone_size: NA
v_call: TRBV11-2
d_call: NA
cdr3_nt: TGTGCCAGCAGCTTAAACAGGGAAGAGACCCAGTACTTC
cdr3_aa: CASSLNREETQYF

j_call: TRBJ1-1
clone_size: NA
v_call: TRBV9
d_call: NA
cdr3_nt: TGTGCCAGCAGCGCGATCAGGGACACTGAAGCTTTCTTT
cdr3_aa: CASSAIRDTEAFF

j_call: TRBJ1-1
clone_size: many
v_call: TRBV29-1
d_call: NA
cdr3_nt: TGCAGCGTCCGGACAAACACTGAAGCTTTCTTT
cdr3_aa: CSVRTNTEAFF

j_call: TRBJ1-3
clone_size: NA
v_call: TRBV18
d_call: NA
cdr3_nt: TGTGCCAGCTCACCACCGTCGCTCCGGGACACCCGAAGCTCTGGAAACACCATATATTTT
cdr3_aa: CASSPPSLRDTRSSGNTIYF

j_call: TRBJ1-2
clone_size: few
v_call: TRBV27
d_call: NA
cdr3_nt: TGTGCCAGCAGTTCATTGGCGGGGGGGACGCGGGGCTACACCTTC
cdr3_aa: CASSSLAGGTRGYTF

j_call: TRBJ2-1
clone_size: NA
v_call: TRBV10-3
d_call: TRBD2
cdr3_nt: TGTGCCATCAGTGAGGGGGCTAGCGGGGATTACAATGAGCAGTTCTTC
cdr3_aa: CAISEGASGDYNEQFF

j_call: TRBJ1-2
clone_size: NA
v_call: TRBV4-2
d_call: NA
cdr3_nt: TGTGCCAGCAGCCAAGAGGGTCAGGTGAACTATGGCTACACCTTC
cdr3_aa: CASSQEGQVNYGYTF

j_call: TRBJ1-4
clone_size: NA
v_call: TRBV12-3/TRBV12-4
d_call: NA
cdr3_nt: TGTGCCAGCAGCGTACAGGAAAAACTGTTTTTT
cdr3_aa: CASSVQEKLFF

j_call: TRBJ1-2
clone_size: NA
v_call: TRBV4-3
d_call: TRBD1
cdr3_nt: TGCGCCAGCAGCCAAGTGGGACAGGGGCCCCATGGCTACACCTTC
cdr3_aa: CASSQVGQGPHGYTF

j_call: TRBJ2-1
clone_size: NA
v_call: TRBV7-2
d_call: NA
cdr3_nt: TGTGCCAGCAGCTTAGCGGGGGGGGCAAATGAGCAGTTCTTC
cdr3_aa: CASSLAGGANEQFF

j_call: TRBJ2-6
clone_size: NA
v_call: TRBV6-5
d_call: NA
cdr3_nt: TGTGCCAGCACCCGGGGAAGTTCTGGGGCCAACGTCCTGACTTTC
cdr3_aa: CASTRGSSGANVLTF

j_call: TRBJ2-2
clone_size: NA
v_call: TRBV7-2
d_call: TRBD2
cdr3_nt: TGTGCCAGCAGCTTTGCGCGGGGACTAGCCGGGGAGCTGTTTTTT
cdr3_aa: CASSFARGLAGELFF

j_call: TRBJ1-2
clone_size: NA
v_call: TRBV28
d_call: TRBD1
cdr3_nt: TGTGCCAGCAGGTTCGGGACAGGGGCCTATGGCTACACCTTC
cdr3_aa: CASRFGTGAYGYTF

j_call: TRBJ2-4
clone_size: NA
v_call: TRBV12-3/TRBV12-4
d_call: NA
cdr3_nt: TGTGCCAGCAGTTCCCATCCCAAAAACATTCAGTACTTC
cdr3_aa: CASSSHPKNIQYF

j_call: TRBJ1-2
clone_size: NA
v_call: TRBV5-1
d_call: TRBD1
cdr3_nt: TGCGCCAGCAGCTTGGAAGCAGGGGGCCTTAACAATGGCTACACCTTC
cdr3_aa: CASSLEAGGLNNGYTF

j_call: TRBJ2-2
clone_size: few
v_call: TRBV18
d_call: TRBD1
cdr3_nt: TGTGCCAGCTCACCAGGGACAGTGACCACCGGGGAGCTGTTTTTT
cdr3_aa: CASSPGTVTTGELFF

j_call: TRBJ2-5
clone_size: NA
v_call: TRBV10-3
d_call: TRBD2
cdr3_nt: TGTGCCATCAGCCCGAACCTAGCGGGGGGGGTGAAGACCCAGTACTTC
cdr3_aa: CAISPNLAGGVKTQYF

j_call: TRBJ2-3
clone_size: NA
v_call: TRBV28
d_call: TRBD2
cdr3_nt: TGTGCCAGCAGTGCTTGGACTAGCTTAGATACGCAGTATTTT
cdr3_aa: CASSAWTSLDTQYF

j_call: TRBJ2-3
clone_size: once
v_call: TRBV7-9
d_call: NA
cdr3_nt: TGTGCCAGCAGCTACGACACCGGGGTAGGAGATACGCAGTATTTT
cdr3_aa: CASSYDTGVGDTQYF

j_call: TRBJ2-5
clone_size: NA
v_call: TRBV19
d_call: TRBD2
cdr3_nt: TGTGCCAGTAGTATAGGGGCGGGAGGGCCAGAGACCCAGTACTTC
cdr3_aa: CASSIGAGGPETQYF

j_call: TRBJ1-4
clone_size: NA
v_call: TRBV20-1
d_call: TRBD1
cdr3_nt: TGCAGTGCTAGTCAGGGGGCGGGTGAAAAACTGTTTTTT
cdr3_aa: CSASQGAGEKLFF

j_call: TRBJ1-5
clone_size: NA
v_call: TRBV5-6
d_call: NA
cdr3_nt: TGTGCCAGCAGCTCCCTTGGGCAGGGCGGCAATCAGCCCCAGCATTTT
cdr3_aa: CASSSLGQGGNQPQHF

j_call: TRBJ2-5
clone_size: NA
v_call: TRBV2
d_call: TRBD2
cdr3_nt: TGTGCCAGCAGTGTTCGCGGGAGGGGAGAGACCCAGTACTTC
cdr3_aa: CASSVRGRGETQYF

j_call: TRBJ1-6
clone_size: once
v_call: TRBV6-2/TRBV6-3
d_call: NA
cdr3_nt: TGTGCCAGCAGTCGACAGAGCTCCTATAATTCACCCCTCCACTTT
cdr3_aa: CASSRQSSYNSPLHF

j_call: TRBJ2-5
clone_size: NA
v_call: TRBV4-1
d_call: TRBD2
cdr3_nt: TGCGCCAGCAGCCAAGCGACTAGCGGGAGAGGAGAGACCCAGTACTTC
cdr3_aa: CASSQATSGRGETQYF

j_call: TRBJ2-5
clone_size: NA
v_call: TRBV7-6
d_call: TRBD2
cdr3_nt: TGTGCCAGCAGCTTCCTCGGTCGGACTAGCGGGAGTTCAGAGACCCAGTACTTC
cdr3_aa: CASSFLGRTSGSSETQYF

j_call: TRBJ1-6
clone_size: NA
v_call: TRBV19
d_call: NA
cdr3_nt: TGTGCCAGTAGTAAACCCGCAGGTAGATCCCGAAATTCACCCCTCCACTTT
cdr3_aa: CASSKPAGRSRNSPLHF

j_call: TRBJ2-5
clone_size: NA
v_call: TRBV5-4
d_call: TRBD2
cdr3_nt: TGTGCCAGCAGCCCTAGGGGTGGGGGGGAAGAGACCCAGTACTTC
cdr3_aa: CASSPRGGGEETQYF

j_call: TRBJ1-2
clone_size: NA
v_call: TRBV6-6
d_call: TRBD1
cdr3_nt: TGTGCCAGCAGTTCCGGGACAGGTCATGGCTACACCTTC
cdr3_aa: CASSSGTGHGYTF

j_call: TRBJ2-5
clone_size: NA
v_call: TRBV7-3
d_call: NA
cdr3_nt: TGTGCCAGCAGCCCCCGGGAGAGAGGGGAGACCCAGTACTTC
cdr3_aa: CASSPRERGETQYF

j_call: TRBJ2-5
clone_size: few
v_call: TRBV5-6
d_call: NA
cdr3_nt: TGTGCCAGCACCTCTGTTCAGGGCTTTCCGCAGGCCCAGTACTTC
cdr3_aa: CASTSVQGFPQAQYF

j_call: TRBJ1-4
clone_size: once
v_call: TRBV5-5
d_call: NA
cdr3_nt: TGTGCCAGCAGTGGCGCCCTTCGGTGGTCGGGAAATGAAAAACTGTTTTTT
cdr3_aa: CASSGALRWSGNEKLFF

j_call: TRBJ2-3
clone_size: NA
v_call: TRBV11-3
d_call: NA
cdr3_nt: TGTGCCAGCAGCTTGAGGGGCACAGATACGCAGTATTTT
cdr3_aa: CASSLRGTDTQYF

j_call: TRBJ1-2
clone_size: NA
v_call: TRBV7-2
d_call: TRBD1
cdr3_nt: TGTGCCAGCAGCTTAGGGACAGGGGGTGGTGGCTACACCTTC
cdr3_aa: CASSLGTGGGGYTF

j_call: TRBJ1-1
clone_size: NA
v_call: TRBV11-2
d_call: TRBD1
cdr3_nt: TGTGCCAGCAGCTTAGTACAGGGGGCCTTTGGAGCTTTCTTT
cdr3_aa: CASSLVQGAFGAFF

j_call: TRBJ2-5
clone_size: NA
v_call: TRBV5-8
d_call: TRBD1
cdr3_nt: TGTGCCAGCAGCCCAAGGGACAGGGGGCTGCAAGAGACCCAGTACTTC
cdr3_aa: CASSPRDRGLQETQYF

j_call: TRBJ1-6
clone_size: NA
v_call: TRBV6-5
d_call: NA
cdr3_nt: TGTGCCAGCAGCCCCCGGGACTCAGGGAGTTCACCCCTCCACTTT
cdr3_aa: CASSPRDSGSSPLHF

j_call: TRBJ2-4
clone_size: NA
v_call: TRBV7-9
d_call: TRBD1
cdr3_nt: TGTGCCAGCAGCTCCGCCGGGACAGGACAAAACATTCAGTACTTC
cdr3_aa: CASSSAGTGQNIQYF

j_call: TRBJ1-2
clone_size: once
v_call: TRBV29-1
d_call: TRBD1
cdr3_nt: TGCAGCGTGCACAGGGGGGGCCCCTATGGCTACACCTTC
cdr3_aa: CSVHRGGPYGYTF

j_call: TRBJ2-1
clone_size: NA
v_call: TRBV7-3
d_call: TRBD2
cdr3_nt: TGTGCCAGCAGCCCTAGACTAGCGGGGGAGACTTACAATGAGCAGTTCTTC
cdr3_aa: CASSPRLAGETYNEQFF

j_call: TRBJ2-7
clone_size: NA
v_call: TRBV6-5
d_call: NA
cdr3_nt: TGTGCCAGCAGTTACGTGGCCCCTCGGACTGGCGAGCAGTACTTC
cdr3_aa: CASSYVAPRTGEQYF

j_call: TRBJ2-5
clone_size: NA
v_call: TRBV7-2
d_call: TRBD2
cdr3_nt: TGTGCCAGCAGCTTAAGTGCGCTAGCGGGGGCTGAGACCCAGTACTTC
cdr3_aa: CASSLSALAGAETQYF

j_call: TRBJ2-5
clone_size: NA
v_call: TRBV5-1
d_call: NA
cdr3_nt: TGCGCCAGCAGTGATGCGGCAGTCCAAGAGACCCAGTACTTC
cdr3_aa: CASSDAAVQETQYF

j_call: TRBJ1-2
clone_size: NA
v_call: TRBV19
d_call: NA
cdr3_nt: TGTGCCAGTAGTAGAGCGGAGAACTATGGCTACACCTTC
cdr3_aa: CASSRAENYGYTF

j_call: TRBJ2-3
clone_size: NA
v_call: TRBV5-1
d_call: TRBD2
cdr3_nt: TGCGCCAGCAGCTTGAGCCTAGCGGGGACCACAGATACGCAGTATTTT
cdr3_aa: CASSLSLAGTTDTQYF

j_call: TRBJ2-1
clone_size: NA
v_call: TRBV6-5
d_call: NA
cdr3_nt: TGTGCCAGCAAGGCGTCAGCGACCTACAATGAGCAGTTCTTC
cdr3_aa: CASKASATYNEQFF